This TCR beta chain was identified during a study of shared clonotypes between healthy human individuals. The CDR3 length is 11 residues. Per germline, CDR1 MNHEY and CDR2 SMNVEV (reference sequence). J lost 10 bases, V lost 8 bases, and 5 bases had no gene match. To note about this clone: Its antigen is currently unknown.

The study's findings and limits: Researchers sampled only blood; tissue repertoires likely differ. Deeper or shallower sequencing was expected to change how clonotypes are shared among donors. At large depth, rarefaction still showed sorted-subset sequencing to be incomplete.

Naive-designated CD8 cells lacked CD45RO, were positively enriched for CCR7, and omitted terminally differentiated effector memory CD45RA+ cells. The assay was immunoSEQ multiplex PCR, and TCRdb's table has in-frame clones only and misses some. The table lists approximately 590,000 clones, roughly 96% of them singletons. The J gene is TRBJ2-1, the V gene TRBV27; TRBD2 matches at 7 bases. The sequence was collected from a woman in her 30s in good health. Sample: naive CD8+ T cells sorted from blood. The CDR3 sequence: CASRDYLEQFF. The CDR3 DNA sequence: TGTGCCAGCCGGGACTACCTCGAGCAGTTCTTC.